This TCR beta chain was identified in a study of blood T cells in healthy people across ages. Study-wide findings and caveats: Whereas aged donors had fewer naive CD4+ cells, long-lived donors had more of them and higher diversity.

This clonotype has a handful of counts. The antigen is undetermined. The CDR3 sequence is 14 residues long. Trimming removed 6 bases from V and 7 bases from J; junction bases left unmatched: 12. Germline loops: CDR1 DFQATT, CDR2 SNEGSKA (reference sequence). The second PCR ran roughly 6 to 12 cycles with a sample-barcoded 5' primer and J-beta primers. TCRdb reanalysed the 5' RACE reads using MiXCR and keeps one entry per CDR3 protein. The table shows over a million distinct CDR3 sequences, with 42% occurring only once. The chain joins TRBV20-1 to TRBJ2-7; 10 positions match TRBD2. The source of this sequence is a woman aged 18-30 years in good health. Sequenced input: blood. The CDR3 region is CSARSLAGAPEQYF. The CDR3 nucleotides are TGCAGTGCCAGAAGCCTAGCGGGGGCTCCGGAGCAGTACTTC.